The next 8 T cell receptor beta chains were all read from a single sample in a study of T cell changes during pregnancy in multiple sclerosis. Profiling relied on immunoSEQ multiplex PCR, and the TCRdb table lists in-frame clones only, not all of them. The top ten clones hold roughly 1.7% of a sample with 85,000 to 90,000 clones, 94% of them seen once. The sample was peripheral blood, taken after pregnancy. The receptors shown here come from a female donor in good health, enrolled as a control in a pregnancy study.

This clone showed up just once. The J gene is TRBJ1-2, the V gene TRBV5-1, with D perhaps matching TRBD1 (5 bases). The CDR3 totals 12 residues. Trimming stripped 2 bases from V and 8 bases from J, with 10 bases between. Germline CDR1 and CDR2: SGHRS and YFSETQ. The chain's CDR3 is CASSLSRAGYTF. In DNA form, the CDR3 reads TGCGCCAGCAGCTTATCCAGGGCCGGCTACACCTTC.

This chain joins TRBV27 and TRBJ2-1, with a tentative D call TRBD1 (5 bases). Germline CDR1 reads MNHEY; CDR2 reads SMNVEV (reference sequence). CDR3 size: 15 residues. V was cut by 6 bases and J by 2 bases, with 14 bases left in between. The CDR3 region has the DNA TGTGCCAGCAGCCTAAAGGACACCACCTACAATGAGCAGTTCTTC. Its protein is CASSLKDTTYNEQFF.

CDR3 region: CASSRGLAGATDTQYF. CDR3 nucleotide sequence: TGCGCCAGCAGCCGGGGACTAGCGGGAGCCACAGATACGCAGTATTTT. V gene TRBV4-1 combines with J gene TRBJ2-3, with 14 bases lining up with TRBD2. The V segment lost 4 bases and the J segment 2 bases; nucleotides outside the gene matches: 2. The CDR3 consists of 16 residues. CDR1 and CDR2 (germline): MGHRA, YSYEKL.

The V call is TRBV7-9, the J call TRBJ1-5; D uncertain. This CDR3 spans 14 amino acids. Trimming stripped 6 bases from V and 4 bases from J, with 13 bases between. The germline V gene has CDR1 SEHNR and CDR2 FQNEAQ (reference sequence). The CDR3 sequence: CASRDDRGNQPQHF. The CDR3 DNA reads as TGTGCCAGCAGGGATGACCGGGGTAATCAGCCCCAGCATTTT. The full variable domain, its missing parts supplied by reference TRBV7-9 and TRBJ1-5, is DTGVSQNPRHKITKRGQNVTFRCDPISEHNRLYWYRQTLGQGPEFLTYFQNEAQLEKSRLLSDRFSAERPKGSFSTLEIQRTEQGDSAMYLCASRDDRGNQPQHFGDGTRLSIL.

The genes are TRBV7-9 and TRBJ2-1; 9 bases match TRBD2. Germline CDR1 is SEHNR and CDR2 is FQNEAQ (reference sequence). V shed 0 bases and J 5 bases; nucleotides not matched to a gene: 5. CDR3 length: 16 residues. CDR3 in amino acids: CASSLALAGSNNEQFF. CDR3 bases: TGTGCCAGCAGCTTAGCTCTAGCGGGGAGTAACAATGAGCAGTTCTTC.

V and J are TRBV28 and TRBJ2-5; 7 bases agree with TRBD2. V gave up 6 bases and J gave up 5 bases; unmatched junction bases: 9. Germline V lookup: CDR1 MDHEN, CDR2 SYDVKM. The CDR3 runs to 14 residues. CDR3 region: CASSMPPRGETQYF. The DNA of the CDR3 is TGTGCCAGCAGCATGCCCCCGCGGGGGGAGACCCAGTACTTC.

The V gene is TRBV5-4, the J gene TRBJ2-1, with D possibly matching TRBD1 (6 bases). CDR3 length: 15 amino acids. V lost 0 bases and J lost 6, with 13 bases in between. Germline CDR1 is SGHNT and CDR2 is YYREEE (reference sequence). CDR3 loop: CASSLDRVSGNEQFF. CDR3 sequence (DNA): TGTGCCAGCAGCTTGGACAGGGTGTCTGGCAATGAGCAGTTCTTC.

This chain uses TRBV5-1 with TRBJ2-1; 10 nucleotides align to TRBD1. From germline, CDR1 is SGHRS and CDR2 YFSETQ. The CDR3 contains 14 residues. With V trimmed by 3 bases and J by 8 bases, 5 bases remained unmatched. The CDR3 loop reads CASSSGQGFDEQFF. The CDR3 DNA reads as TGCGCCAGCAGCTCGGGACAGGGGTTCGATGAGCAGTTCTTC.